The present T cell receptor beta chain was sequenced within a study of T cell responses to AZD1222 COVID-19 vaccine. Clones were read by immunoSEQ multiplex PCR, and TCRdb kept only the in-frame ones, dropping some. The sample holds 120,000 or so clones, roughly 90% seen once. J was trimmed by 3 bases and V by 7 bases; bases with no gene match: 3. The CDR3 is 14 amino acids. Germline V gives CDR1 WNHNN, CDR2 SYGVQD (reference sequence). In this sample, this clone turned up a few times. Its antigen is unidentified. Study conclusions and caveats: Compared with day 0, the breadth and depth of the Spike-specific TCR repertoire rose significantly after two doses of AZD1222.

This sequence was found in an adult in good health. The sample in question was peripheral blood, obtained on day 0 of AZD1222 vaccination. The chain recombines TRBV10-1 with TRBJ2-2; 9 nucleotides match TRBD1. For the CDR3, the DNA is TGCGCCAGCAAACGGGACAGGGACACCGGGGAGCTGTTTTTT. It translates to CASKRDRDTGELFF.